The next 24 T cell receptor beta chains were all read from a single sample in a study of T cell changes during pregnancy in multiple sclerosis. Profiled with immunoSEQ multiplex PCR; TCRdb holds only in-frame clones, not every one. The sample has approximately 40,000 clones, approximately 92% seen once. Material: peripheral blood. These receptors all come from a female donor with multiple sclerosis, enrolled in a pregnancy study.

The rearrangement uses TRBV5-1 and TRBJ2-5, with 7 bases lining up with TRBD1. V lost 4 bases and J lost 5; bases outside the gene matches: 5. Looked up from germline, CDR1 is SGHRS and CDR2 is YFSETQ. This CDR3 spans 13 amino acids. The CDR3 DNA is TGCGCCAGCAGCCTGACAGGGTTGGAGACCCAGTACTTC. It translates to CASSLTGLETQYF.

J is TRBJ2-5 and V is TRBV29-1, with TRBD2 identical over 10 bases. The germline gives CDR1 SQVTM, CDR2 ANQGSEA. The ends lost 3 bases at V and 2 bases at J; junction bases unmatched: 6. The length of the CDR3 is 15 residues. CDR3: CSVEEREGPQETQYF. DNA for the CDR3: TGCAGCGTTGAGGAGCGGGAGGGCCCTCAAGAGACCCAGTACTTC.

The CDR3 DNA is TGCGCCAGCAGATTCGGCGGGGGGGGCACAGATACGCAGTATTTT. It encodes CASRFGGGGTDTQYF. The chain is built from TRBV10-2 and TRBJ2-3; 9 bases align to TRBD2. The ends lost 6 bases at V and 1 base at J; junction bases unmatched: 5. Germline V gene sequence: CDR1 WSHSY, CDR2 SAAADI. This CDR3 contains 15 residues.

V is TRBV5-4 and J is TRBJ2-6; D perhaps matches TRBD1 (6 bases). The CDR3 totals 17 residues. The V end lost 0 bases, the J end lost 2 bases, and 12 bases lay between the germline ends. Germline CDR1 reads SGHNT; CDR2 reads YYREEE (reference sequence). CDR3 residues: CASSLGAGVAGANVLTF. CDR3 nucleotide sequence: TGTGCCAGCAGCTTGGGGGCAGGGGTGGCTGGGGCCAACGTCCTGACTTTC. Full variable domain (missing parts from reference TRBV5-4 and TRBJ2-6): ETGVTQSPTHLIKTRGQQVTLRCSSQSGHNTVSWYQQALGQGPQFIFQYYREEENGRGNFPPRFSGLQFPNYSSELNVNALELDDSALYLCASSLGAGVAGANVLTFGAGSRLTVL.

The rearrangement links TRBV5-5 to TRBJ1-1, with TRBD1 matching 10 bases. There are 15 residues in the CDR3. With V trimmed by 3 bases and J by 4 bases, 6 bases remained unmatched. Germline lookup yields CDR1 SGHKS and CDR2 YYEKEE (reference sequence). The chain's CDR3 is CASSSTWTGGTEAFF. The CDR3 bases are TGTGCCAGCAGCTCGACGTGGACAGGGGGCACTGAAGCTTTCTTT.

J is TRBJ1-2 and V is TRBV4-2; D is undetermined. V was pared by 0 bases and J by 4 bases, with 9 bases between. This CDR3 is built from 14 residues. Germline V gene data show CDR1 as LGHNA and CDR2 as YNFKEQ. The CDR3 DNA reads TGTGCCAGCAGCCAAGAGGCCGGTACCTATGGCTACACCTTC. Translating gives CASSQEAGTYGYTF.

V usage is TRBV6-5 and J usage is TRBJ1-1, with D unresolved. This CDR3 spans 14 amino acids. V gave up 0 bases and J gave up 3 bases, with 8 bases separating them. In germline, CDR1 is MNHEY, CDR2 SVGAGI. Written as DNA, the CDR3 is TGTGCCAGCAGTTACTCGAGCCCTTACACTGAAGCTTTCTTT. It yields the protein CASSYSSPYTEAFF.

The V gene is TRBV5-1, the J gene TRBJ2-3; 8 bases agree with TRBD1. CDR3 length: 14 residues. Germline CDR1 is SGHRS and CDR2 is YFSETQ. The V segment lost 0 bases and the J segment 4 bases; nucleotides outside the gene matches: 1. The CDR3 loop is CASSLAQGADTQYF. The CDR3 bases are TGCGCCAGCAGCTTGGCACAGGGGGCAGATACGCAGTATTTT.

Details on this clone: The junction and the germline gene differ at one end; a read error may be behind it. The rearrangement links TRBV15 to TRBJ2-3; a possible D gene is TRBD1 (5 bases). Germline V CDR1 and CDR2: LNHNV, YYDKDF (reference sequence). The CDR3 contains 14 residues. The CDR3 bases are TGTGCCACCAGCGGAGACCCAGGGCCAGATACGCAGTATTTT. Translating it yields CATSGDPGPDTQYF.

The rearrangement uses TRBV19 and TRBJ2-2, with TRBD2 matching over 10 bases. CDR3 length equals 17 residues. Looked up from germline, CDR1 is LNHDA and CDR2 is SQIVND (reference sequence). The J segment lost 7 bases and the V segment lost 1 base, leaving 9 bases of the junction unmatched. The CDR3 DNA follows: TGTGCCAGTAGTATAGGACAGCGGGAGGGCTTCATCGGGGAGCTGTTTTTT. This translates into CASSIGQREGFIGELFF.

This sequence joins TRBV5-1 and TRBJ2-3, with 11 bases lining up with TRBD1. The V segment lost 7 bases and the J segment 4 bases; nucleotides outside the gene matches: 8. CDR3 length equals 15 residues. The germline CDR1 and CDR2 sequences are SGHRS and YFSETQ. The CDR3 loop reads CASRGTGGGPDTQYF. For the CDR3, the DNA is TGCGCCAGCCGGGGGACAGGGGGAGGTCCAGATACGCAGTATTTT. The full variable domain, rest sourced from reference TRBV5-1 and TRBJ2-3, is KAGVTQTPRYLIKTRGQQVTLSCSPISGHRSVSWYQQTPGQGLQFLFEYFSETQRNKGNFPGRFSGRQFSNSRSEMNVSTLELGDSALYLCASRGTGGGPDTQYFGPGTRLTVL.

The chain employs TRBV5-1 and TRBJ2-3, with D uncertain. Trimming stripped 0 bases from V and 5 bases from J, with 4 bases between. Germline values: CDR1 SGHRS, CDR2 YFSETQ. The CDR3 covers 12 residues. CDR3 sequence (DNA): TGCGCCAGCAGCTTGGGTGGAGATACGCAGTATTTT. As protein: CASSLGGDTQYF.

The chain employs TRBV10-2 and TRBJ2-1; no clear D gene. The length of the CDR3 is 15 residues. Germline-derived CDR1 and CDR2 are WSHSY and SAAADI. The V end was cut by 2 bases, the J end by 8 bases, with 16 bases between. CDR3 nucleotides: TGCGCCAGCAGTGAGCCCCCCCTTTACCCCCATGAGCAGTTCTTC. This gives the protein CASSEPPLYPHEQFF.

This chain links TRBV6-1 with TRBJ1-1, with TRBD1 as a possible D gene (6 bases). Per germline, CDR1 MNHNS and CDR2 SASEGT. The CDR3 has 14 amino acids. V was shortened by 1 base and J by 7 bases, with 13 bases between the two germline ends. The CDR3 DNA follows: TGTGCCAGCAGTGAAGGTGCGGGGACAAATGAAGCTTTCTTT. Amino acids: CASSEGAGTNEAFF.

This clone was recorded once. The chain couples TRBV18 to TRBJ2-1; D uncertain. The germline V and J ends were trimmed by 8 bases and 9 bases, with 17 bases remaining between them. The CDR3 extends over 13 amino acids. The germline V gene encodes CDR1 KGHSH and CDR2 LQKENI. The CDR3 reads CASAPLVPSEQFF. The CDR3 DNA is TGTGCCAGCGCCCCATTAGTGCCCAGTGAGCAGTTCTTC.

The V call is TRBV4-1, the J call TRBJ1-5; D gene unclear. Trimming pared 0 bases from V and 0 bases from J, leaving 3 bases between. This CDR3 has 14 residues. Germline V gene data show CDR1 as MGHRA and CDR2 as YSYEKL. CDR3 loop: CASSQDSSNQPQHF. The CDR3 nucleotides are TGCGCCAGCAGCCAAGACAGTAGCAATCAGCCCCAGCATTTT.

The chain has TRBV20-1 and TRBJ2-5, with D perhaps TRBD1 or TRBD2 (5 bases each). The CDR3 totals 11 residues. From germline, CDR1 is DFQATT and CDR2 SNEGSKA (reference sequence). V shed 8 bases and J shed 3 bases, with 10 bases lying between them. CDR3 protein: CSSEGKETQYF. The CDR3 coding sequence is TGCAGTAGCGAGGGGAAAGAGACCCAGTACTTC.

The chain links TRBV6-4 to TRBJ2-2, with TRBD2 matching 8 bases. This CDR3 region has 13 residues. CDR1 MRHNA and CDR2 SNTAGT come from the germline V gene. V shed 5 bases, J shed 4 bases, and the junction held 0 bases outside the gene matches. CDR3 DNA sequence: TGTGCCAGCAGTAGCGGGAGCACCGGGGAGCTGTTTTTT. As protein: CASSSGSTGELFF.

This chain connects TRBV2 to TRBJ2-1, with TRBD1 as a possible D gene (6 bases). Deletions cut 6 bases from V and 4 bases from J, with 19 bases between. Germline values: CDR1 SNHLY, CDR2 FYNNEI. The CDR3 is made up of 16 amino acids. The CDR3 sequence: CASRQNVDRTYNEQFF. CDR3 in DNA: TGTGCCAGCAGGCAAAATGTGGACAGAACTTACAATGAGCAGTTCTTC.

V usage is TRBV7-9 and J usage is TRBJ1-2; the D gene is possibly TRBD1 (6 bases). Germline V gene lookup returns CDR1 SEHNR and CDR2 FQNEAQ (reference sequence). The CDR3 consists of 14 residues. Trimming left V 5 bases short and J 4 bases short, with 14 bases between. The chain's CDR3 is CASSLGGGSYGYTF. The CDR3 DNA is TGTGCCAGCAGCCTAGGGGGGGGATCCTATGGCTACACCTTC.

The chain combines TRBV5-4 with TRBJ2-3; TRBD2 is a possible D gene (6 bases). The V end was cut by 2 bases, the J end by 1 base, with 11 bases between. CDR3 length: 15 amino acids. Germline-derived CDR1 and CDR2 are SGHNT and YYREEE (reference sequence). The CDR3: CASSFDGGGTDTQYF. CDR3 nucleotides: TGTGCCAGCAGCTTTGACGGGGGAGGCACAGATACGCAGTATTTT. Together with reference TRBV5-4 and TRBJ2-3, the CDR3 gives the full variable domain: ETGVTQSPTHLIKTRGQQVTLRCSSQSGHNTVSWYQQALGQGPQFIFQYYREEENGRGNFPPRFSGLQFPNYSSELNVNALELDDSALYLCASSFDGGGTDTQYFGPGTRLTVL.

CDR3 in amino acids: CASSIGTSGRAYEQYF. CDR3 coding DNA: TGTGCCAGCAGCATCGGGACTAGCGGGAGGGCGTACGAGCAGTACTTC. V is TRBV5-4 and J is TRBJ2-7; TRBD2 matches 16 bases. With 4 bases clipped from V and 4 bases from J, the junction kept 5 bases outside the gene matches. The V gene's germline CDR1 is SGHNT and CDR2 YYREEE (reference sequence). This CDR3 region has 16 residues.

This rearrangement joins TRBV6-4 to TRBJ2-2; D is possibly TRBD2 (5 bases). Trimming removed 5 bases from V and 4 bases from J, with 14 bases in between. The CDR3 is made up of 15 amino acids. Germline V CDR1 and CDR2: MRHNA, SNTAGT. The CDR3 bases are TGTGCCAGCAGTCCCGCCCGGGATGGCACCGGGGAGCTGTTTTTT. The encoded protein is CASSPARDGTGELFF.

This sequence joins TRBV4-1 and TRBJ1-1, with D possibly TRBD1 on 5 matching bases. The CDR3 is 15 amino acids. Between the trimmed V and J ends, which lost 4 bases and 2 bases, there was a span of 14 bases. Germline values: CDR1 MGHRA, CDR2 YSYEKL. The CDR3 DNA reads TGCGCCAGCAGCCCCCAACGTGGGGGTAACACTGAAGCTTTCTTT. It specifies CASSPQRGGNTEAFF.